Listed below are T cell receptor beta chains from one sample, sequenced in a study of blood T cell repertoires in COVID-19. Sequencing used immunoSEQ multiplex PCR; TCRdb keeps in-frame clones, though not all of them. The sample has about 310,000 clones, roughly 84% seen once. The sequenced material came from peripheral blood. These receptors were obtained from a man aged 45-65 years with active or convalescent COVID-19. The CDR3 runs from the conserved cysteine through the conserved F or W. A D gene is named only where the DNA matches it firmly. Size is stated for part of the rows, as once, few or many counts, or as a class when the clone is expanded.

>.|TRBJ2-7|15|TRBD2|TRBV2
TGTGCCAGCAGTGAAAGCGGGGGCGGCCCCTACGAGCAGTACTTC
CASSESGGGPYEQYF
>once|TRBJ1-6|14|TRBD1|TRBV5-1
TGCGCCAGCAGCCTGGGACAGGTTAATTCACCCCTCCACTTT
CASSLGQVNSPLHF
>.|TRBJ1-1|13|.|TRBV6-5
TGTGCCAGCAGTTACTCGAGCGGTCCGGGAGCTTTCTTT
CASSYSSGPGAFF
>.|TRBJ1-1|14|TRBD1|TRBV7-8
TGTGCCAGCAGCTTAGGACAGGGCCCCACTGAAGCTTTCTTT
CASSLGQGPTEAFF
>.|TRBJ1-5|13|.|TRBV14
TGTGCCAGCAGCCCGGGGACTGGGCAGCCCCAGCATTTT
CASSPGTGQPQHF
>once|TRBJ2-7|14|.|TRBV28
TGTGCCAGCAGTTCAGGAGGGGTTCGGAACGAGCAGTACTTC
CASSSGGVRNEQYF
>.|TRBJ2-5|13|.|TRBV6-5
TGTGCCAGCGAACTAAGGCTCCAAGAGACCCAGTACTTC
CASELRLQETQYF
>.|TRBJ2-5|14|TRBD1|TRBV15
TGTGCCACCAGCCCAAGGACAGGGGGAGAGACCCAGTACTTC
CATSPRTGGETQYF
>.|TRBJ1-1|13|.|TRBV15
TGTGCCACCAGCAGAGTAGCGAACACTGAAGCTTTCTTT
CATSRVANTEAFF
>.|TRBJ1-5|15|.|TRBV19
TGTGCCAGTAGTATAGATCGTGCGGGCAATCAGCCCCAGCATTTT
CASSIDRAGNQPQHF
>.|TRBJ1-6|14|.|TRBV10-3
TGTGCCATCAGTGAGACAGCTTCCCTTTCACCCCTCCACTTT
CAISETASLSPLHF
>.|TRBJ2-1|14|.|TRBV6-5
TGTGCCAGCAGTTACTCTGTTGATAGCAATGAGCAGTTCTTC
CASSYSVDSNEQFF
>.|TRBJ1-4|15|.|TRBV28
TGTGCCAGCAGTTTCCGTTTAACAGGGAATGAAAAACTGTTTTTT
CASSFRLTGNEKLFF
>.|TRBJ2-1|16|.|TRBV5-1
TGCGCCAGCAGCTACAACAGGGATTCGGGGGGCAGTGAGCAGTTCTTC
CASSYNRDSGGSEQFF
>.|TRBJ1-3|13|.|TRBV11-3
TGTGCCAGCAGCTTAGTCTTCGGAAACACCATATATTTT
CASSLVFGNTIYF
>.|TRBJ1-4|15|.|TRBV28
TGTGCCAGCAGTTTAGCGACAGCTTCTAATGAAAAACTGTTTTTT
CASSLATASNEKLFF
>few|TRBJ2-7|14|TRBD1|TRBV6-2/TRBV6-3
TGTGCCAGCAGTTACCCGGACAGGGCCTACGAGCAGTACTTC
CASSYPDRAYEQYF
>.|TRBJ2-7|15|.|TRBV4-2
TGTGCCAGCAGTCCCGTTGAAAGCGGAACCTACGAGCAGTACTTC
CASSPVESGTYEQYF
>.|TRBJ1-1|14|.|TRBV7-3
TGTGCCAGCAGCTTACAACAGGGGAACACTGAAGCTTTCTTT
CASSLQQGNTEAFF
>.|TRBJ2-5|15|TRBD2|TRBV6-5
TGTGCCAGCAGAACCCTTAGCGGGGGGGCCGTGACCCAGTACTTC
CASRTLSGGAVTQYF
>.|TRBJ1-2|13|.|TRBV19
TGTGCCAGTAGTCCTCGGAGAGACTATGGCTACACCTTC
CASSPRRDYGYTF
>.|TRBJ1-2|11|.|TRBV29-1
TGCAGCGCCATTGCTAACTATGGCTACACCTTC
CSAIANYGYTF
>.|TRBJ1-4|15|.|TRBV19
TGTGCCAGTAGGATAGGGGGAGCAACTAATGAAAAACTGTTTTTT
CASRIGGATNEKLFF
>once|TRBJ1-6|15|TRBD1|TRBV10-3
TGTGCCACCAAAGTAAGCGGGACAGGGTCTTCACCCCTCCACTTT
CATKVSGTGSSPLHF
>.|TRBJ2-3|16|TRBD2|TRBV2
TGTGCCAGCAGTGATGTCAAGCGGGACTTGGGAGATACGCAGTATTTT
CASSDVKRDLGDTQYF
>.|TRBJ2-7|15|TRBD1|TRBV6-2/TRBV6-3
TGTGCCAGCAGTTACAAGGGGACAGGGGCCTACGAGCAGTACTTC
CASSYKGTGAYEQYF
>once|TRBJ2-2|17|TRBD2|TRBV27
TGTGCCAGCAGTTTATTGGCTAGCGGGGGGGCTAGCGGGGAGCTGTTTTTT
CASSLLASGGASGELFF
>.|TRBJ1-1|12|.|TRBV7-9
TGTGCCAGCAGCCCCCCACGGAGTCGGGCTTTCTTT
CASSPPRSRAFF
>.|TRBJ2-7|15|TRBD2|TRBV28
TGTGCCAGCACCTCGCCGGGACTAGACCTTTTGGAGCAGTACTTC
CASTSPGLDLLEQYF
>.|TRBJ1-5|14|.|TRBV18
TGTGCCAGCTCACTGGGGCGGTCTCAAGAGCCCCAGCATTTT
CASSLGRSQEPQHF
>.|TRBJ2-3|16|TRBD2|TRBV19
TGTGCCAGTAGTATCGTTCCGGGACTACAAACGGATACGCAGTATTTT
CASSIVPGLQTDTQYF
>.|TRBJ2-1|16|.|TRBV3-1/TRBV3-2
TGTGCCAGCAGCCAAGAGGGGGCGGGAGTTCGCAATGAGCAGTTCTTC
CASSQEGAGVRNEQFF
>.|TRBJ2-5|14|.|TRBV24-1
TGTGCCACCAGTGACCGTAGATCGCAAGAGACCCAGTACTTC
CATSDRRSQETQYF
>.|TRBJ2-5|17|.|TRBV19
TGTGCCAGTAGTACCCCCCCCTACGGCGGAGGGAAGGAGACCCAGTACTTC
CASSTPPYGGGKETQYF
>once|TRBJ2-3|17|.|TRBV15
TGTGCCACCAGCAGAGTTCGCGAACTCTCTGGCACAGATACGCAGTATTTT
CATSRVRELSGTDTQYF
>few|TRBJ2-7|17|TRBD2|TRBV6-2/TRBV6-3
TGTGCCAGCAGCCCTCGGGGAGCGGGAGAGATCTCCTACGAGCAGTACTTC
CASSPRGAGEISYEQYF
>.|TRBJ1-2|14|.|TRBV19
TGTGCCAGTAGTATGGGGTCGGGGAACTATGGCTACACCTTC
CASSMGSGNYGYTF
>few|TRBJ2-5|14|TRBD2|TRBV28
TGTGCCAGCAGGACAGCGGGGGGCCAAGAGACCCAGTACTTC
CASRTAGGQETQYF
>.|TRBJ2-7|15|TRBD2|TRBV9
TGTGCCAGCAGCGTAGGCTGGCGGGGGGACTACGAGCAGTACTTC
CASSVGWRGDYEQYF
>.|TRBJ2-7|16|.|TRBV11-2
TGTGCCAGCAGCTTATCGGGGAACAGGGTAACCTACGAGCAGTACTTC
CASSLSGNRVTYEQYF
>.|TRBJ2-5|14|.|TRBV10-3
TGTGCCATCAGTGCGGGACATAAAAAAGAGACCCAGTACTTC
CAISAGHKKETQYF
>.|TRBJ2-7|13|TRBD1|TRBV7-9
TGTGCCAGCAGCACAGGGGGGAGGTACGAGCAGTACTTC
CASSTGGRYEQYF
>.|TRBJ2-1|12|TRBD2|TRBV3-1/TRBV3-2
TGTGCCAGCAGCCAAGCACTAGCGGGAAAGTTCTTC
CASSQALAGKFF
>.|TRBJ2-7|16|TRBD2|TRBV14
TGTGCCAGCAGCCACGGTGGGCTAGCGGGCTACTACGAGCAGTACTTC
CASSHGGLAGYYEQYF
>.|TRBJ2-7|15|.|TRBV19
TGTGCCAGTAGTAGACGGACAGAGCTGGGGAACGAGCAGTACTTC
CASSRRTELGNEQYF
>.|TRBJ2-7|15|TRBD1|TRBV7-9
TGTGCCAGCAGCCCACTCGGACAGGTAACCTACGAGCAGTACTTC
CASSPLGQVTYEQYF
>few|TRBJ1-6|15|TRBD1|TRBV18
TGTGCCAGCTCACCGGGACAGGGCTCTCCTTCACCCCTCCACTTT
CASSPGQGSPSPLHF
>.|TRBJ2-5|15|TRBD2|TRBV18
TGTGCCAGCTCACAGACTAGCGGGAATGGGGAGACCCAGTACTTC
CASSQTSGNGETQYF
>.|TRBJ2-3|15|.|TRBV4-2
TGTGCCAGCAGCCAAAATACTAGGGCCACAGATACGCAGTATTTT
CASSQNTRATDTQYF
>.|TRBJ2-3|15|.|TRBV19
TGTGCCAGTAACCCCCGGGACACATCCACAGATACGCAGTATTTT
CASNPRDTSTDTQYF